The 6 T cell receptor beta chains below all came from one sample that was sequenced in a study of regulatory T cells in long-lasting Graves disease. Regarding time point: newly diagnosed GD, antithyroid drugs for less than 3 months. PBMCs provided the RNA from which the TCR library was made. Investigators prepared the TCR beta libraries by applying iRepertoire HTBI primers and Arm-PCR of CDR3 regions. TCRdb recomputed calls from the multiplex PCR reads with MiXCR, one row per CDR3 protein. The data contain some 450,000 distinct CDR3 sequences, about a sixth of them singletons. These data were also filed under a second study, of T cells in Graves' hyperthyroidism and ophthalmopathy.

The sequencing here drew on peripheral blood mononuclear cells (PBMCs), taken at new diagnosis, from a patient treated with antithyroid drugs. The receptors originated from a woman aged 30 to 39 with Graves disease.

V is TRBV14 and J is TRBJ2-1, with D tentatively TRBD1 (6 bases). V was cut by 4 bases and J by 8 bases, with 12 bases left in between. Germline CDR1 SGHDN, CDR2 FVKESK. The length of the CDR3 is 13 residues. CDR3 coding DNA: TGTGCCAGCAGCCGACCAGGGGTGGATGAGCAGTTCTTC. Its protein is CASSRPGVDEQFF.

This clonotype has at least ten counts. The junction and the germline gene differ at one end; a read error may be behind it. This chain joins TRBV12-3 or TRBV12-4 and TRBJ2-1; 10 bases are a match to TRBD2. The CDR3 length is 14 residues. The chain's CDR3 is CASSLAGAPNEQFF. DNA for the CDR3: TGTGCCAGCAGTCTAGCGGGAGCCCCCAATGAGCAGTTCTTC.

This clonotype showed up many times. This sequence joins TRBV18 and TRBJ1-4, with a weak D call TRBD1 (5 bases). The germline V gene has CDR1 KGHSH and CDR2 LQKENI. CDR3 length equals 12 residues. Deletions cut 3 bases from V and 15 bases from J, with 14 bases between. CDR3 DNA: TGTGCCAGCTCACCTGCTAGCAGGGACTTGTTTTTT. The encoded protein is CASSPASRDLFF. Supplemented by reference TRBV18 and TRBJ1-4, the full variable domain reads NAGVMQNPRHLVRRRGQEARLRCSPMKGHSHVYWYRQLPEEGLKFMVYLQKENIIDESGMPKERFSAEFPKEGPSILRIQQVVRGDSAAYFCASSPASRDLFFGSGTQLSVL.

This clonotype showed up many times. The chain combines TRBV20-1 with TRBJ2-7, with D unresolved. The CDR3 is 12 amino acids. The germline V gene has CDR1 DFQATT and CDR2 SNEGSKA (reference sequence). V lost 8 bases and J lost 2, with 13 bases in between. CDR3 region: CSLRSGTYEQYF. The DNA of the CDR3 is TGCAGTCTTAGGTCGGGTACCTACGAGCAGTACTTC.

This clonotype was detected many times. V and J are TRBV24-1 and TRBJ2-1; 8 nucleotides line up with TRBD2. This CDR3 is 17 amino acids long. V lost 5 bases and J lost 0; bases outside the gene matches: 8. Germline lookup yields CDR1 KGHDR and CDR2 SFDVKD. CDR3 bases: TGTGCCACCAGTGCGGGAGGGTGGACAATCTCCTACAATGAGCAGTTCTTC. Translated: CATSAGGWTISYNEQFF.

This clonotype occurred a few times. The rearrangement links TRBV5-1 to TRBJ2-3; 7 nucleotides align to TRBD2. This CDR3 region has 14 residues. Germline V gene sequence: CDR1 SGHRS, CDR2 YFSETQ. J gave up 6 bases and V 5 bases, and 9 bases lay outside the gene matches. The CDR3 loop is CASSSGGGLDTQYF. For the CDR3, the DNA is TGCGCCAGCAGTTCCGGGGGAGGGCTGGATACGCAGTATTTT.